This T cell receptor (beta chain) was recovered during a study of T cell responses to AZD1222 COVID-19 vaccine. Regarding this clone: What it binds is not known.

Study-wide results and caveats: Across spike, vaccine-associated CD4 TCRs were found, dominant at 160-218 and 743-854.

Profiling relied on immunoSEQ multiplex PCR, and the TCRdb table lists in-frame clones only, not all of them. The sample records under 200,000 clones, around 93% being singletons. Sequenced here: peripheral blood, sampled on day 0 of AZD1222 vaccination. The receptor's source is an adult in good health.

CDR3 nucleotides: TGTGCCAGCAGCCTCCCCACTACCCTCGCCGAGCAGTACTTC. Encoded protein: CASSLPTTLAEQYF. This chain uses TRBV3-1 (or the pseudogene TRBV3-2) with TRBJ2-7; D is unclear. Germline-derived CDR1 and CDR2 are LGHDT and YNNKEL (reference sequence). The CDR3 has 14 amino acids. Trimming pared 4 bases from V and 6 bases from J, leaving 16 bases between.